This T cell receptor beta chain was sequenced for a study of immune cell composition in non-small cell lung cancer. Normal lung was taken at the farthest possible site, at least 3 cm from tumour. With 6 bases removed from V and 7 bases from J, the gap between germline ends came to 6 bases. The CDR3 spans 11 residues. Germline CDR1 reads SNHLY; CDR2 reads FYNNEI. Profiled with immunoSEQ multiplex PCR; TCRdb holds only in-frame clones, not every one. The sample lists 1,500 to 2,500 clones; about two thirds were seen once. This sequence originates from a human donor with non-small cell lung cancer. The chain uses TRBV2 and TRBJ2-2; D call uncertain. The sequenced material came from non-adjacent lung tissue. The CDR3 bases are TGTGCCAGCAGGGAGTACGGGGAGCTGTTTTTT. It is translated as CASREYGELFF.